The 22 T cell receptor beta chains below were found in one sample sequenced in a study of blood T cell repertoires in COVID-19. The data were produced by immunoSEQ multiplex PCR, yet TCRdb's version contains in-frame clones alone and is incomplete. The table records over 400,000 clones, approximately 90% of them present only once. The specimen was peripheral blood. The receptor source for this set is a woman aged 30 to 39 with active or convalescent COVID-19.

The rearrangement links TRBV7-6 to TRBJ2-3; 9 bases are shared with TRBD2. The CDR3 sequence is 15 residues long. The germline gives CDR1 SGHVS, CDR2 FNYEAQ. J was trimmed by 0 bases and V by 5 bases; bases with no gene match: 3. The CDR3 DNA sequence: TGTGCCAGCAGCGTTAGCGGGGGTAGCACAGATACGCAGTATTTT. Translated, it gives CASSVSGGSTDTQYF.

This chain joins TRBV3-1 (or the pseudogene TRBV3-2) and TRBJ2-1; the match to TRBD2 covers 14 bases. Germline trimming cut 4 bases from V and 10 bases from J; bases unmatched to any gene: 18. This CDR3 comprises 19 residues. From germline, CDR1 is LGHDT and CDR2 YNNKEL (reference sequence). As DNA, the CDR3 is TGTGCCAGCAGCCTTTCCTGGACTAGCGGGAGGACCCTCGTCGAGGAGCAGTTCTTC. Translating it yields CASSLSWTSGRTLVEEQFF.

The chain carries TRBV6-4 and TRBJ1-6; 8 nucleotides line up with TRBD1. Germline V CDR1 and CDR2: MRHNA, SNTAGT. The CDR3 runs to 13 residues. The J segment lost 8 bases and the V segment lost 5 bases, leaving 2 bases of the junction unmatched. In DNA, the CDR3 is TGTGCCAGCAGTCAGACAGGGGATTCACCCCTCCACTTT. Protein: CASSQTGDSPLHF.

Written as DNA, the CDR3 is TGTGCCAGCACGCGGGGTGGGGGAAGGGATAATTCACCCCTCCACTTT. It codes for CASTRGGGRDNSPLHF. The V and J genes are TRBV2 and TRBJ1-6; D might be TRBD1 (5 bases). The germline CDR1 and CDR2 sequences are SNHLY and FYNNEI. V was trimmed by 7 bases and J by 5 bases, leaving 18 bases between them. CDR3 length equals 16 residues.

The chain links TRBV24-1 to TRBJ2-3; D possibly corresponds to TRBD1 (6 bases). Trimming removed 3 bases at V and 5 bases at J, with 14 bases between. Germline CDR1 is KGHDR and CDR2 is SFDVKD. The CDR3 covers 15 residues. DNA of the CDR3: TGTGCCACCAGTGATACCAGGGGTAGAGAAGATACGCAGTATTTT. This encodes CATSDTRGREDTQYF.

The chain has TRBV10-3 and TRBJ1-2; no clear D. Germline CDR1 reads ENHRY; CDR2 reads SYGVKD. The CDR3 is 11 amino acids. V lost 4 bases and J lost 8, with 8 bases in between. The CDR3 sequence is CAISAPGGYTF. The CDR3, as DNA: TGTGCCATCAGTGCCCCAGGCGGCTACACCTTC.

The chain combines TRBV5-1 with TRBJ1-2; TRBD1 might be the D (5 bases). The V end lost 3 bases, the J end lost 3 bases, and 12 bases lay between the germline ends. The CDR3 spans 14 residues. Per germline, CDR1 SGHRS and CDR2 YFSETQ. This CDR3 reads CASSSPQDDYGYTF. As DNA, the CDR3 is TGCGCCAGCAGCTCGCCACAGGATGACTATGGCTACACCTTC.

V gene TRBV7-9 combines with J gene TRBJ2-3; TRBD1 might be the D (6 bases). Germline CDR1 is SEHNR and CDR2 is FQNEAQ (reference sequence). V lost 1 base to trimming and J lost 0 bases, with 17 bases between them. This CDR3 region has 18 residues. The chain's CDR3 is CASSLDVRTVTSTDTQYF. The CDR3 DNA reads as TGTGCCAGCAGCTTAGACGTTCGGACAGTTACTAGCACAGATACGCAGTATTTT. The whole variable domain, remainder taken from reference TRBV7-9 and TRBJ2-3, is DTGVSQNPRHKITKRGQNVTFRCDPISEHNRLYWYRQTLGQGPEFLTYFQNEAQLEKSRLLSDRFSAERPKGSFSTLEIQRTEQGDSAMYLCASSLDVRTVTSTDTQYFGPGTRLTVL.

The genes are TRBV6-5 and TRBJ1-5; D gene unclear. Trimming removed 10 bases at V and 6 bases at J, with 13 bases between. Germline V gene data show CDR1 as MNHEY and CDR2 as SVGAGI. CDR3 length: 12 residues. In DNA form, the CDR3 reads TGTGCCACCAACAGAGCGGGTCAGCCCCAGCATTTT. Translating gives CATNRAGQPQHF.

V and J are TRBV3-1 (or the pseudogene TRBV3-2) and TRBJ2-5; D is possibly TRBD1 (5 bases). Germline V gene data show CDR1 as LGHDT and CDR2 as YNNKEL (reference sequence). The CDR3 length is 13 residues. Deletions cut 1 base from V and 13 bases from J, with 16 bases between. The CDR3 DNA sequence: TGTGCCAGCAGCCAAGGCAACGTGGGGCCGGCGTACTTC. Its protein is CASSQGNVGPAYF.

V and J are TRBV19 and TRBJ1-3; D remains unclear. Germline values: CDR1 LNHDA, CDR2 SQIVND (reference sequence). V was shortened by 8 bases and J by 0 bases, with 14 bases between the two germline ends. CDR3 length: 15 residues. CDR3 DNA sequence: TGTGCCAGTCGGTGGACTGAGGGCTCTGGAAACACCATATATTTT. It encodes CASRWTEGSGNTIYF.

The chain couples TRBV4-1 to TRBJ1-6; TRBD1 matches at 10 bases. The V segment lost 2 bases and the J segment 8 bases; nucleotides outside the gene matches: 3. Per germline, CDR1 MGHRA and CDR2 YSYEKL. The CDR3 extends over 15 amino acids. CDR3 loop: CASSQMGTGDSPLHF. In nucleotides, the CDR3 is TGCGCCAGCAGCCAAATGGGGACAGGGGATTCACCCCTCCACTTT.

The chain combines TRBV10-1 with TRBJ1-2; TRBD1 matches at 9 bases. The CDR3 is made up of 13 amino acids. V dropped 8 bases and J dropped 9; count of bases not matched to a gene: 10. Germline V gene lookup returns CDR1 WNHNN and CDR2 SYGVQD (reference sequence). The CDR3 spells CASGNPGQGRYTF. The CDR3 DNA reads as TGCGCCAGCGGGAACCCGGGACAGGGACGCTACACCTTC.

The CDR3 nucleotides read TGTGCCAGTAATAGCATCTCTGGAAACACCATATATTTT. It specifies CASNSISGNTIYF. The chain uses TRBV19 and TRBJ1-3, with D unclear. Germline CDR1 and CDR2: LNHDA and SQIVND (reference sequence). V dropped 7 bases and J dropped 0 bases, with 7 bases sitting between them. There are 13 residues in the CDR3. Combining the CDR3 with reference TRBV19 and TRBJ1-3 gives the whole variable domain DGGITQSPKYLFRKEGQNVTLSCEQNLNHDAMYWYRQDPGQGLRLIYYSQIVNDFQKGDIAEGYSVSREKKESFPLTVTSAQKNPTAFYLCASNSISGNTIYFGEGSWLTVV.

This chain connects TRBV5-4 to TRBJ2-7; no firm D call. V dropped 0 bases and J dropped 2 bases, with 9 bases sitting between them. Looked up from germline, CDR1 is SGHNT and CDR2 is YYREEE (reference sequence). The CDR3 runs 14 residues. CDR3 protein: CASSLDSRTYEQYF. CDR3 in DNA: TGTGCCAGCAGCTTGGATTCCAGAACCTACGAGCAGTACTTC. The full variable domain, its missing parts supplied by reference TRBV5-4 and TRBJ2-7, is ETGVTQSPTHLIKTRGQQVTLRCSSQSGHNTVSWYQQALGQGPQFIFQYYREEENGRGNFPPRFSGLQFPNYSSELNVNALELDDSALYLCASSLDSRTYEQYFGPGTRLTVT.

V gene TRBV11-2 combines with J gene TRBJ2-1; 10 positions match TRBD2. V dropped 2 bases and J dropped 1; count of bases not matched to a gene: 2. Germline assignment: CDR1 SGHAT and CDR2 FQNNGV. There are 16 residues in the CDR3. The CDR3 bases are TGTGCCAGCAGCTTAACTAGCGGGGTGTCCTACAATGAGCAGTTCTTC. It encodes CASSLTSGVSYNEQFF.

The J gene is TRBJ2-5, the V gene TRBV6-6; D is perhaps TRBD2 (6 bases). Germline CDR1 MNHNY, CDR2 SVGAGI (reference sequence). The CDR3 totals 17 residues. The ends were cut back, 5 bases at V and 3 bases at J, with 22 bases in the middle. This chain's CDR3 is CASSLRDSLLGKETQYF. Here the CDR3 DNA reads TGTGCCAGCAGTCTTCGGGACTCTCTTTTAGGGAAAGAGACCCAGTACTTC.

V usage is TRBV5-1 and J usage is TRBJ1-1; D remains ambiguous. Germline V CDR1 and CDR2: SGHRS, YFSETQ. With 2 bases removed from V and 1 base from J, the gap between germline ends came to 6 bases. The CDR3 contains 13 residues. In DNA form, the CDR3 reads TGCGCCAGCAGCTTTGCAGAGAACACTGAAGCTTTCTTT. Its translation is CASSFAENTEAFF.

The chain recombines TRBV18 with TRBJ1-1; 7 bases agree with TRBD1. The CDR3 runs 15 residues. Germline values: CDR1 KGHSH, CDR2 LQKENI. Germline trimming cut 6 bases from V and 1 base from J; bases unmatched to any gene: 8. CDR3 loop: CASSLRDSQNTEAFF. The CDR3 region has the DNA TGTGCCAGCTCCCTCAGGGACAGTCAGAACACTGAAGCTTTCTTT.

The chain is built from TRBV29-1 and TRBJ1-2; D gene ambiguous. The CDR3 runs 13 residues. V lost 1 base, J lost 8 bases, and 14 bases lay in between. CDR1 SQVTM and CDR2 ANQGSEA come from the germline V gene. The DNA for the CDR3 is TGCAGCGTTGAAGGGCGGGTTGGGGTGGGCTACACCTTC. Translating gives CSVEGRVGVGYTF.

V and J are TRBV19 and TRBJ1-1; 7 nucleotides line up with TRBD1. The V and J ends lost 5 bases and 2 bases, in that order; junction bases with no gene match: 8. Germline V CDR1 and CDR2: LNHDA, SQIVND (reference sequence). This CDR3 spans 15 amino acids. The CDR3 DNA is TGTGCCAGTAGTGGGATCGGGACAGTTAACACTGAAGCTTTCTTT. Amino acids: CASSGIGTVNTEAFF.

Details on this clone: Other DNA sequences in this sample translate to the same CDR3. CDR3 coding DNA: TGTGCCAGCTCACCGCAGGGCGCTAGCAATCAGCCCCAGCATTTT. Amino acid sequence: CASSPQGASNQPQHF. This rearrangement joins TRBV18 to TRBJ1-5; D perhaps matches TRBD1 (5 bases). V dropped 3 bases and J dropped 0 bases, with 9 bases sitting between them. There are 15 residues in the CDR3. Germline V gives CDR1 KGHSH, CDR2 LQKENI.